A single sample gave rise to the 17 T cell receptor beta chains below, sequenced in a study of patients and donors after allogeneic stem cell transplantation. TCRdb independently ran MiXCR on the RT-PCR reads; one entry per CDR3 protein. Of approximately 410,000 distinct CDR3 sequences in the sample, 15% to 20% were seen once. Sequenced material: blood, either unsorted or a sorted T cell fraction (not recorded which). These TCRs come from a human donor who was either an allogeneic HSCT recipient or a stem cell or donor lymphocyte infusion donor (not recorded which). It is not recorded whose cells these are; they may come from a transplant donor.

The CDR3 protein is CSASSTGTGTQPQHF. CDR3 in DNA: TGCAGTGCTAGTTCGACCGGGACAGGTACTCAGCCCCAGCATTTT. This chain connects TRBV20-1 to TRBJ1-5; TRBD1 matches at 8 bases. The junction had 10 bases not matched to a gene; V was cut back by 3 bases and J by 6 bases. The CDR3 is 15 amino acids. Germline values: CDR1 DFQATT, CDR2 SNEGSKA (reference sequence).

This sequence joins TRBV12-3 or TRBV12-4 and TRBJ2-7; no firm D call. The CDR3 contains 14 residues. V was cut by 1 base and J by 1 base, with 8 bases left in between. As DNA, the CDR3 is TGTGCCAGCAGTTTAGGGACCGAATCCTACGAGCAGTACTTC. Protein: CASSLGTESYEQYF.

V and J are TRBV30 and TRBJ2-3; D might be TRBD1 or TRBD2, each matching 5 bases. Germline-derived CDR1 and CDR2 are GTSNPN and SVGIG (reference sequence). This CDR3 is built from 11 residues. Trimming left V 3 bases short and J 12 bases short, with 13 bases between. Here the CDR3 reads CAWSRDPHQYF. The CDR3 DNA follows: TGTGCCTGGAGCCGGGACCCCCACCAGTATTTT.

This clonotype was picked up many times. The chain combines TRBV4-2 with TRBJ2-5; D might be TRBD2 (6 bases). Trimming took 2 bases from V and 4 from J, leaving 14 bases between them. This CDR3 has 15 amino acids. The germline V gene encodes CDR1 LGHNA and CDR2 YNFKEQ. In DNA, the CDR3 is TGTGCCAGCAGCCAAACGGGGGTAAGGATAGAGACCCAGTACTTC. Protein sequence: CASSQTGVRIETQYF.

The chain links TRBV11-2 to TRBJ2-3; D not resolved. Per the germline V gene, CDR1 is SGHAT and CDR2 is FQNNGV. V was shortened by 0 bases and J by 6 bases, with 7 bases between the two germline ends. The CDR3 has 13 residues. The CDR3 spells CASSLDRKDTQYF. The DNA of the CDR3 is TGTGCCAGCAGCTTAGATCGAAAGGATACGCAGTATTTT.

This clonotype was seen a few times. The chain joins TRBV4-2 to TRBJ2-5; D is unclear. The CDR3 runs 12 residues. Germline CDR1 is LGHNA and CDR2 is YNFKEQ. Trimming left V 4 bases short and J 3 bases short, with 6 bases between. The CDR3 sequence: CASSPSKETQYF. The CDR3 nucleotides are TGTGCCAGCAGCCCATCTAAAGAGACCCAGTACTTC.

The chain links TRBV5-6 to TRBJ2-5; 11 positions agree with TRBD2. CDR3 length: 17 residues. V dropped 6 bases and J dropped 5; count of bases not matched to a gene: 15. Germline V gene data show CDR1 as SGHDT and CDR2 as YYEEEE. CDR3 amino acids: CASTFSSSGRTRETQYF. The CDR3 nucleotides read TGTGCCAGCACATTCTCCTCTAGCGGGAGGACTCGGGAGACCCAGTACTTC.

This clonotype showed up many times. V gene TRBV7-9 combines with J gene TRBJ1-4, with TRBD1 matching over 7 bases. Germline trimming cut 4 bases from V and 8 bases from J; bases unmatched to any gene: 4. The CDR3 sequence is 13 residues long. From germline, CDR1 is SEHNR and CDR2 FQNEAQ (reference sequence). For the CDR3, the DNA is TGTGCCAGCAGCTCCACAGGGGAGGAAAAACTGTTTTTT. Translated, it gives CASSSTGEEKLFF.

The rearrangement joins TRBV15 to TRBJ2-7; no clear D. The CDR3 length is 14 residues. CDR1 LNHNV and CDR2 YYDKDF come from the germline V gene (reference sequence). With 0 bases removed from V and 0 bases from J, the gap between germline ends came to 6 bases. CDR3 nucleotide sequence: TGTGCCACCAGCAGAGATCGAGTCTCCTACGAGCAGTACTTC. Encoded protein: CATSRDRVSYEQYF.

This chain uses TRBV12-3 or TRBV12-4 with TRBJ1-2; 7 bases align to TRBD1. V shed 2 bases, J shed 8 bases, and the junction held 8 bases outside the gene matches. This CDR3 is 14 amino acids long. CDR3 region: CASSLRSGGEGYTF. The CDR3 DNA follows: TGTGCCAGCAGTTTACGTTCAGGGGGAGAGGGCTACACCTTC.

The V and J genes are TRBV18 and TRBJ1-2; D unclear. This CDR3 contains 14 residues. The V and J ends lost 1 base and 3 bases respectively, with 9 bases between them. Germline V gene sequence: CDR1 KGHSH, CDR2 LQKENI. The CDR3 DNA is TGTGCCAGCTCACCACAATGGACGGACTATGGCTACACCTTC. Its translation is CASSPQWTDYGYTF.

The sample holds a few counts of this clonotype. This CDR3 is CASSLADRAATGELFF. Written as DNA, the CDR3 is TGTGCCAGTAGTCTAGCAGACAGGGCGGCCACCGGGGAGCTGTTTTTT. The chain couples TRBV19 to TRBJ2-2; 7 bases fit TRBD1. The germline V gene has CDR1 LNHDA and CDR2 SQIVND (reference sequence). V lost 5 bases to trimming and J lost 4 bases; unmatched junction nucleotides: 10. There are 16 residues in the CDR3.

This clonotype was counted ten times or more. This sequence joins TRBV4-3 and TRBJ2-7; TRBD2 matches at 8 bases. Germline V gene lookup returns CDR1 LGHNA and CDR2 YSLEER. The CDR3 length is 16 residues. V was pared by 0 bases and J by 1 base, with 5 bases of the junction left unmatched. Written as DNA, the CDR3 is TGCGCCAGCAGCCAAGAGTTGGTAGCGGGATCCTACGAGCAGTACTTC. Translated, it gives CASSQELVAGSYEQYF.

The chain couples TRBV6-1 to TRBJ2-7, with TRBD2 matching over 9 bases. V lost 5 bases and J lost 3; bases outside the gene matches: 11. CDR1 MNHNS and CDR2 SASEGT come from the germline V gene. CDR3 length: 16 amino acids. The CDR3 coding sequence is TGTGCCAGCAGTCGACCAGGAGTAGCGGGAGTCTACGAGCAGTACTTC. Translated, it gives CASSRPGVAGVYEQYF.

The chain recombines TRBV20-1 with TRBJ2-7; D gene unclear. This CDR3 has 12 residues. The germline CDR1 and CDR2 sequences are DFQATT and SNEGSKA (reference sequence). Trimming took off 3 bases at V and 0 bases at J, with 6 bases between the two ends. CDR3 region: CSASSFSYEQYF. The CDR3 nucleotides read TGCAGTGCTAGTAGTTTCTCCTACGAGCAGTACTTC.

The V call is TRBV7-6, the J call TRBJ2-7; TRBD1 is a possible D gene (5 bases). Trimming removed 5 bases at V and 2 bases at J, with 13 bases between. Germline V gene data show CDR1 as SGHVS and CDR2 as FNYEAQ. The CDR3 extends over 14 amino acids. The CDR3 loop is CASSTGSGAYEQYF. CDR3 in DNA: TGTGCCAGCAGCACAGGCTCAGGAGCCTACGAGCAGTACTTC.

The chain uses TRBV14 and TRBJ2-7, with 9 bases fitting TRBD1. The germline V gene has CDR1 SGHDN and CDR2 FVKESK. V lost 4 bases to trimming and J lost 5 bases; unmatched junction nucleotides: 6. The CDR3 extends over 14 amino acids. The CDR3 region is CASSLLTGGDEQYF. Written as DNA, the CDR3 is TGTGCCAGCAGCCTCCTGACAGGGGGTGACGAGCAGTACTTC.